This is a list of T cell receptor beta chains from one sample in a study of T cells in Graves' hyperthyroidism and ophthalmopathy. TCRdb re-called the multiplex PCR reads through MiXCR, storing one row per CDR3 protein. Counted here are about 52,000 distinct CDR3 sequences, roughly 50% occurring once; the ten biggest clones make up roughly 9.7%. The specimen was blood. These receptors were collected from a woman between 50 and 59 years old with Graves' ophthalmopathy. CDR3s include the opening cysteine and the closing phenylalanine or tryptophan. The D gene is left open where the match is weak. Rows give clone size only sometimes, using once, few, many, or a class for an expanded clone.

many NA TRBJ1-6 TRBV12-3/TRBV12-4 CASSREEGGSPLHF TGTGCCAGCAGCCGAGAGGAGGGGGGATCACCCCTCCACTTT
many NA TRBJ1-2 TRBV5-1 CASSLAGSVYGYTF TGCGCCAGCAGCTTGGCCGGGAGCGTCTATGGCTACACCTTC
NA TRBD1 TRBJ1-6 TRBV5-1 CASSGTGTSYNSPLHF TGCGCCAGCAGCGGGACAGGGACCTCCTATAATTCACCCCTCCACTTT
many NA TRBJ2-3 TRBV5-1 CASSLLGPGSTDTQYF TGCGCCAGCAGCTTGTTAGGTCCGGGAAGCACAGATACGCAGTATTTT
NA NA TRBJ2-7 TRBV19 CASSTEFSSYEQYF TGTGCCAGTAGTACTGAGTTTAGCTCCTACGAGCAGTACTTC
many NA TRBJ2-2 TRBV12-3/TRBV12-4 CASNIFAPNTGELFF TGTGCCAGCAATATCTTCGCTCCGAACACCGGGGAGCTGTTTTTT
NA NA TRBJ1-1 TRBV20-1 CSWMESGSTEAFF TGCAGCTGGATGGAATCCGGGAGCACTGAAGCTTTCTTT
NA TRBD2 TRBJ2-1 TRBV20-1 CSATHRLAGFYNEQFF TGCAGTGCTACACATAGACTAGCGGGATTTTACAATGAGCAGTTCTTC
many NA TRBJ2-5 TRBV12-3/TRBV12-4 CASSNRDQETQYF TGTGCCAGCAGTAACCGGGACCAAGAGACCCAGTACTTC
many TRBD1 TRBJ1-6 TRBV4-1 CASSRTLDRVSPLHF TGCGCCAGCAGCCGGACCCTCGACAGGGTTTCACCCCTCCACTTT
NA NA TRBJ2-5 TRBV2 CASSPWSPTQETQYF TGTGCCAGCAGTCCGTGGTCCCCCACTCAAGAGACCCAGTACTTC
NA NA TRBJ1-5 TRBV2 CASSSQGVSQPQHF TGTGCCAGCAGTTCACAGGGAGTCAGTCAGCCCCAGCATTTT
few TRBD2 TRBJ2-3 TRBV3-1 CASKGGTSGSSDTQYF TGTGCCAGCAAAGGGGGGACTAGCGGGAGTTCAGATACGCAGTATTTT
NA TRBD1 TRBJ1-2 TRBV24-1 CATSDEKTGGGYTF TGTGCCACCAGTGATGAGAAGACAGGGGGGGGCTACACCTTC
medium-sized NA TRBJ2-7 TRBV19 CASGTRYEQYF TGTGCCAGTGGAACCCGATACGAGCAGTACTTC
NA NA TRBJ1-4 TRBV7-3 CASSVNSREKLFF TGTGCCAGCAGCGTTAACTCGCGCGAAAAACTGTTTTTT
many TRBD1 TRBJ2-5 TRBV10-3 CAISDRGRGTQETQYF TGTGCCATCAGTGATCGGGGCAGGGGGACACAAGAGACCCAGTACTTC
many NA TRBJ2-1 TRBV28 CASGANEQFF TGTGCCTCGGGAGCTAATGAGCAGTTCTTC
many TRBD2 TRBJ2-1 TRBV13 CASSPTATSGSYEQFF TGTGCCAGCAGCCCCACGGCGACTAGCGGGAGCTATGAGCAGTTCTTC
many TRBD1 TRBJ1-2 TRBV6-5 CASSYNPTGDRYGYTF TGTGCCAGCAGTTACAACCCGACAGGGGATAGGTATGGCTACACCTTC
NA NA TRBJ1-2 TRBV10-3 CAISESAGPVPRWNGYTF TGTGCCATCAGTGAGTCAGCGGGCCCGGTCCCAAGGTGGAACGGCTACACCTTC
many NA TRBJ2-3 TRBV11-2 CASSFSGDSADTQYF TGTGCCAGCAGCTTTTCCGGGGACTCGGCAGATACGCAGTATTTT
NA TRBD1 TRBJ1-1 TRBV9 CASSPRGTGNTEACF TGTGCCAGCAGCCCGAGAGGGACAGGGAACACCGAAGCTTGCTTT
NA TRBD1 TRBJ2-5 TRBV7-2 CASSLRDRGVETQYF TGTGCCAGCAGCTTACGGGACAGGGGGGTCGAGACCCAGTACTTC
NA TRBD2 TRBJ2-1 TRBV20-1 CSLEYSGTSGRSSYNEQFF TGCAGTCTAGAATACTCCGGGACTAGCGGGAGGAGCTCCTACAATGAGCAGTTCTTC
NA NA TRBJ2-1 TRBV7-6 CASSLGNEQLF TGTGCCAGCAGCCTTGGGAATGAGCAGCTCTTC
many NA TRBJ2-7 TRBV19 CASSIGQVYEQYF TGTGCCAGTAGTATAGGGCAGGTCTACGAGCAGTACTTC
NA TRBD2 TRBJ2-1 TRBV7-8 CASSLMLAGYNEQFF TGTGCCAGCAGCTTAATGCTAGCGGGGTACAATGAGCAGTTCTTC
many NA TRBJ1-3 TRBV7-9 CASSRGVSGNTIYF TGTGCCAGCAGTAGGGGGGTCTCTGGAAACACCATATATTTT
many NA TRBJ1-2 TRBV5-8 CASGNWDTYGYTF TGTGCCAGCGGGAACTGGGACACCTATGGCTACACCTTC
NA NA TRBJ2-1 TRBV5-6 CASSLAGPYEQFF TGTGCCAGCAGCTTGGCTGGACCCTATGAGCAGTTCTTC
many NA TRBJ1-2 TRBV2 CASSWGDGDYGYTF TGTGCCAGCAGTTGGGGAGATGGTGACTATGGCTACACCTTC
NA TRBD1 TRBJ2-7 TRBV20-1 CSAPKSRQGYEQYF TGCAGTGCTCCGAAATCCCGACAGGGTTACGAGCAGTACTTC
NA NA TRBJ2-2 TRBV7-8 CASREGTANTGELFF TGTGCCAGCAGGGAGGGAACAGCGAACACCGGGGAGCTGTTTTTT
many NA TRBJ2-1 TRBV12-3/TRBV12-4 CATPGRTYNEQFF TGTGCCACCCCGGGACGGACGTACAATGAGCAGTTCTTC
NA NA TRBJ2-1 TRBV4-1 CASNQDLYNEPSF TGCGCCAGCAACCAAGATTTATACAATGAGCCGTCCTTC
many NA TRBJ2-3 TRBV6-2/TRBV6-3 CASGYGWADTQYF TGTGCCAGCGGATATGGTTGGGCAGATACGCAGTATTTT
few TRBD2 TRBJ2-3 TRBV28 CASSVLGRGGTDTQYF TGTGCCAGCAGTGTCCTCGGGCGGGGGGGCACAGATACGCAGTATTTT
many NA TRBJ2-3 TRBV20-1 CSAIDSRERDTQYF TGCAGTGCTATAGACAGCCGGGAGAGAGATACGCAGTATTTT
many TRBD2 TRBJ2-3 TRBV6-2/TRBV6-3 CASRGLAVTDTQYF TGTGCCAGCAGGGGACTAGCGGTCACAGATACGCAGTATTTT
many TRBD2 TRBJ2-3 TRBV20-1 CSAGAGEGFTDTQYF TGCAGTGCTGGAGCGGGAGAAGGCTTCACAGATACGCAGTATTTT
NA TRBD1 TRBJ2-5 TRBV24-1 CARPWTGQETQYF TGTGCTAGACCATGGACAGGACAAGAGACCCAGTACTTC
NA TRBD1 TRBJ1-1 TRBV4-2 CASSQVTGVVHKPNTEAFF TGTGCCAGCAGCCAAGTTACAGGGGTAGTCCATAAACCGAACACTGAAGCTTTCTTT
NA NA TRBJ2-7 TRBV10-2 CASSEQGGRSYEQYF TGCGCCAGCAGTGAGCAGGGGGGTAGGTCCTACGAGCAGTACTTC
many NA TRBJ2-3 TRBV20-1 CSASLGPPADTQYF TGCAGTGCTAGCCTGGGACCGCCTGCAGATACGCAGTATTTT
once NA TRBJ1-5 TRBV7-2 CASSLARDQPQHF TGTGCCAGCAGCTTAGCCCGAGATCAGCCCCAGCATTTT
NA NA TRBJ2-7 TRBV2 CASTTDRAESYEQYF TGTGCCAGCACCACTGACAGAGCCGAGTCCTACGAGCAGTACTTC
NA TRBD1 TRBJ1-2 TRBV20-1 CSAAGQGDGYTF TGCAGTGCCGCGGGACAGGGTGATGGCTACACCTTC
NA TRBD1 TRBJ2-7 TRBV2 CASRQGSQGASYEQYF TGTGCCAGCAGACAAGGGAGCCAGGGGGCCTCCTACGAGCAGTACTTC
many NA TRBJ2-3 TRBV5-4 CASSLGSTDTQYF TGTGCCAGCAGCTTGGGAAGTACAGATACGCAGTATTTT
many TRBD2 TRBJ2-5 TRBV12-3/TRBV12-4 CASSSDPSGRETQYF TGTGCCAGCAGTTCAGACCCTAGCGGGAGAGAGACCCAGTACTTC
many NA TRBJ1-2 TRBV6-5 CASSRRGSRGYTF TGTGCCAGCAGTCGGAGGGGGAGTCGTGGCTACACCTTC
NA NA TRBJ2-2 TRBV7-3 CASSQVVGGGELFF TGTGCCAGCAGCCAAGTGGTGGGCGGCGGGGAGCTGTTTTTT
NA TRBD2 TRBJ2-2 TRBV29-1 CSVGTSGGVAGELFF TGCAGCGTAGGGACTAGCGGGGGGGTGGCCGGGGAGCTGTTTTTT
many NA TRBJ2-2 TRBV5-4 CASSFNTGYRAGELFF TGTGCCAGCAGCTTCAATACAGGGTATAGAGCCGGGGAGCTGTTTTTT
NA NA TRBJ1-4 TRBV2 CASSVQVTNEKLIF TGTGCCAGCAGTGTGCAGGTCACAAATGAGAAACTGATTTTT
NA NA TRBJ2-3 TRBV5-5 CARSLATDTQYF TGTGCCCGCAGCTTGGCGACGGATACGCAGTATTTT
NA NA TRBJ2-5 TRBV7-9 CASSLALGLDGGETQYF TGTGCCAGCAGCTTAGCATTGGGACTCGATGGCGGCGAGACCCAGTACTTC
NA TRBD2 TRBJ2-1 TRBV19 CASSIRLAGGRSEQFF TGTGCCAGTAGTATTAGGCTAGCGGGGGGCAGGTCTGAGCAGTTCTTC
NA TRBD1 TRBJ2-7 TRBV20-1 CSARDRGPVQYF TGCAGTGCTAGAGACAGGGGGCCGGTGCAGTACTTC